These T cell receptor beta chains were read from a single sample in a study of T cell responses to AZD1222 COVID-19 vaccine. The assay was immunoSEQ multiplex PCR, and TCRdb's table has in-frame clones only and misses some. The sample includes roughly 87,000 clones, approximately 91% of them seen just once. The sample in question was peripheral blood, obtained 28 days after the second AZD1222 dose. These receptors came from an adult who received the AZD1222 COVID-19 vaccine. CDR3s include the opening cysteine and the closing phenylalanine or tryptophan. Each record gives: clone size, D gene, J gene, V gene, CDR3 protein, CDR3 DNA. The D gene is left open where the match is weak. Only part of the rows carry a size: once, few, many, or a class if the clone is expanded.

clone_size: .; d_call: .; j_call: TRBJ1-1; v_call: TRBV30; cdr3_aa: CAWSVSSTTEAFF; cdr3_nt: TGTGCCTGGAGTGTAAGTAGTACGACTGAAGCTTTCTTT
clone_size: few; d_call: .; j_call: TRBJ2-6; v_call: TRBV18; cdr3_aa: CASSQGTGANVLTF; cdr3_nt: TGTGCCAGCTCGCAGGGAACTGGGGCCAACGTCCTGACTTTC
clone_size: .; d_call: .; j_call: TRBJ1-1; v_call: TRBV11-2; cdr3_aa: CASSLDGFGGGTEAFF; cdr3_nt: TGTGCCAGCAGCTTAGACGGATTTGGAGGGGGAACTGAAGCTTTCTTT
clone_size: .; d_call: TRBD1; j_call: TRBJ1-4; v_call: TRBV5-5; cdr3_aa: CASSPTGGATNEKLFF; cdr3_nt: TGTGCCAGCAGCCCCACAGGGGGGGCAACTAATGAAAAACTGTTTTTT
clone_size: .; d_call: .; j_call: TRBJ1-1; v_call: TRBV2; cdr3_aa: CASTENLNTEAFF; cdr3_nt: TGTGCCAGCACTGAAAATTTGAACACTGAAGCTTTCTTT
clone_size: .; d_call: .; j_call: TRBJ1-1; v_call: TRBV7-9; cdr3_aa: CASSLTGANTEAFF; cdr3_nt: TGTGCCAGCAGCTTGACAGGCGCGAACACTGAAGCTTTCTTT
clone_size: .; d_call: .; j_call: TRBJ1-5; v_call: TRBV6-5; cdr3_aa: CASRDPLKQPQHF; cdr3_nt: TGTGCCAGCAGGGACCCCTTAAAACAGCCCCAGCATTTT
clone_size: .; d_call: .; j_call: TRBJ2-1; v_call: TRBV4-1; cdr3_aa: CASSPPQGINEQFF; cdr3_nt: TGCGCCAGCAGCCCGCCACAGGGAATCAATGAGCAGTTCTTC
clone_size: .; d_call: .; j_call: TRBJ2-3; v_call: TRBV5-1; cdr3_aa: CASLRDSRTDTQYF; cdr3_nt: TGCGCCAGCCTCCGGGACTCCCGAACAGATACGCAGTATTTT
clone_size: .; d_call: .; j_call: TRBJ2-3; v_call: TRBV11-3; cdr3_aa: CASSSRPDTQYF; cdr3_nt: TGTGCCAGCAGCTCCCGGCCAGATACGCAGTATTTT
clone_size: .; d_call: .; j_call: TRBJ1-4; v_call: TRBV7-6; cdr3_aa: CASSLLSGTNVEKLFF; cdr3_nt: TGTGCCAGCAGCTTACTGTCCGGGACAAATGTTGAAAAACTGTTTTTT
clone_size: .; d_call: TRBD1; j_call: TRBJ1-1; v_call: TRBV18; cdr3_aa: CASSYDGTGRHTEAFF; cdr3_nt: TGTGCCAGCTCTTATGACGGGACAGGGAGGCACACTGAAGCTTTCTTT
clone_size: .; d_call: .; j_call: TRBJ2-1; v_call: TRBV27; cdr3_aa: CASSLIGNEQFF; cdr3_nt: TGTGCCAGCAGTTTGATCGGCAATGAGCAGTTCTTC
clone_size: .; d_call: TRBD2; j_call: TRBJ2-1; v_call: TRBV9; cdr3_aa: CASSPLRGSSYNEQFF; cdr3_nt: TGTGCCAGCAGCCCCTTGCGGGGGAGCTCCTACAATGAGCAGTTCTTC
clone_size: .; d_call: .; j_call: TRBJ1-2; v_call: TRBV2; cdr3_aa: CAVLNWGADNYGYTF; cdr3_nt: TGTGCCGTATTGAATTGGGGCGCGGATAACTATGGCTACACCTTC
clone_size: once; d_call: .; j_call: TRBJ2-5; v_call: TRBV4-3; cdr3_aa: CASSPWGAAGETQYF; cdr3_nt: TGCGCCAGCAGCCCCTGGGGGGCGGCGGGGGAGACCCAGTACTTC
clone_size: once; d_call: TRBD1; j_call: TRBJ1-5; v_call: TRBV29-1; cdr3_aa: CSVVTGVGQPQHF; cdr3_nt: TGCAGCGTTGTGACAGGGGTGGGTCAGCCCCAGCATTTT
clone_size: .; d_call: .; j_call: TRBJ2-4; v_call: TRBV6-1; cdr3_aa: CASSEWGGAAKNIQYF; cdr3_nt: TGTGCCAGCAGTGAGTGGGGTGGGGCTGCCAAAAACATTCAGTACTTC
clone_size: .; d_call: .; j_call: TRBJ1-6; v_call: TRBV27; cdr3_aa: CASSSRQGAYNSPLHF; cdr3_nt: TGTGCCAGCAGTTCGCGTCAGGGAGCCTATAATTCACCCCTCCACTTT
clone_size: .; d_call: .; j_call: TRBJ1-4; v_call: TRBV12-3/TRBV12-4; cdr3_aa: CASSLPPAEKLFF; cdr3_nt: TGTGCCAGCAGTTTACCACCAGCGGAAAAACTGTTTTTT
clone_size: once; d_call: .; j_call: TRBJ2-1; v_call: TRBV19; cdr3_aa: CASSILGGGGEQFF; cdr3_nt: TGTGCCAGTAGTATACTAGGAGGGGGGGGCGAGCAGTTCTTC
clone_size: .; d_call: .; j_call: TRBJ1-2; v_call: TRBV6-2/TRBV6-3; cdr3_aa: CASSHGSYGYTF; cdr3_nt: TGTGCCAGCAGTCATGGGTCCTATGGCTACACCTTC
clone_size: .; d_call: .; j_call: TRBJ1-3; v_call: TRBV11-3; cdr3_aa: CASSLGASGNTIYF; cdr3_nt: TGTGCCAGCAGCTTGGGGGCCTCTGGAAACACCATATATTTT
clone_size: .; d_call: .; j_call: TRBJ1-6; v_call: TRBV6-6; cdr3_aa: CASSAQSSYNSPLHF; cdr3_nt: TGTGCCAGCAGTGCCCAGAGCTCCTATAATTCACCCCTCCACTTT
clone_size: once; d_call: TRBD1; j_call: TRBJ1-2; v_call: TRBV19; cdr3_aa: CASSKGTGRTYGYTF; cdr3_nt: TGTGCCAGTAGTAAAGGGACAGGCCGTACCTATGGCTACACCTTC
clone_size: .; d_call: .; j_call: TRBJ1-5; v_call: TRBV9; cdr3_aa: CASSYGNSNQPQHF; cdr3_nt: TGTGCCAGCAGCTACGGTAATAGCAATCAGCCCCAGCATTTT
clone_size: .; d_call: .; j_call: TRBJ1-2; v_call: TRBV28; cdr3_aa: CASVSGSPYGYTF; cdr3_nt: TGTGCCAGCGTCTCCGGGAGCCCCTATGGCTACACCTTC
clone_size: .; d_call: .; j_call: TRBJ1-2; v_call: TRBV11-2; cdr3_aa: CASSLAGTPGYTF; cdr3_nt: TGTGCCAGCAGCTTAGCCGGAACTCCTGGCTACACCTTC
clone_size: few; d_call: .; j_call: TRBJ1-2; v_call: TRBV11-2; cdr3_aa: CASSLGPGPNNYGYTF; cdr3_nt: TGTGCCAGCAGCTTGGGCCCGGGGCCCAATAACTATGGCTACACCTTC
clone_size: .; d_call: .; j_call: TRBJ1-2; v_call: TRBV11-1; cdr3_aa: CASSLERGAMGYTF; cdr3_nt: TGTGCCAGCAGCTTAGAACGGGGAGCGATGGGCTACACCTTC
clone_size: few; d_call: .; j_call: TRBJ1-5; v_call: TRBV19; cdr3_aa: CASAARVRQPQHF; cdr3_nt: TGTGCCAGTGCCGCCAGGGTTCGACAGCCCCAGCATTTT
clone_size: .; d_call: TRBD1; j_call: TRBJ2-7; v_call: TRBV18; cdr3_aa: CASSAGQADEQYF; cdr3_nt: TGTGCCAGCTCAGCGGGACAGGCGGACGAGCAGTACTTC
clone_size: .; d_call: TRBD1; j_call: TRBJ1-2; v_call: TRBV11-2; cdr3_aa: CASSLIRDSNGYTF; cdr3_nt: TGTGCCAGCAGCTTAATCAGGGACAGCAACGGCTACACCTTC
clone_size: .; d_call: TRBD1; j_call: TRBJ1-2; v_call: TRBV27; cdr3_aa: CASRYRDSYNYGYTF; cdr3_nt: TGTGCCAGCAGGTACCGGGACAGTTATAACTATGGCTACACCTTC